What follows are 25 T cell receptor beta chains derived from one specimen sequenced in a study of blood T cell repertoires in COVID-19. Using immunoSEQ multiplex PCR, the repertoire was profiled, and TCRdb retains in-frame clones only, with some absent. This sample has 250,000 to 350,000 clones, with around 88% found just once. The sequencing input was peripheral blood. These receptors were collected from a woman aged 45-59 years with acute or convalescent COVID-19.

The chain carries TRBV5-1 and TRBJ2-2; a possible D gene is TRBD1 (5 bases). The CDR3 is 15 amino acids. Germline-derived CDR1 and CDR2 are SGHRS and YFSETQ. Trimming shortened V by 0 bases and J by 10 bases, and 16 bases separated the two germline ends. The CDR3, as DNA: TGCGCCAGCAGCTTGGGTATTCAGGGTTCTGAGGAGCTGTTTTTT. Protein product: CASSLGIQGSEELFF.

This chain uses TRBV7-9 with TRBJ1-1; 8 nucleotides align to TRBD1. CDR3 length: 15 residues. The germline V gene encodes CDR1 SEHNR and CDR2 FQNEAQ (reference sequence). Trimming at V came to 5 bases and at J to 3 bases, leaving 8 bases not matched to a gene. The CDR3 reads CASSPGQGEDTEAFF. The DNA of the CDR3 is TGTGCCAGCAGCCCCGGACAGGGTGAGGACACTGAAGCTTTCTTT.

This rearrangement joins TRBV11-2 to TRBJ1-2, with 9 nucleotides matching TRBD1. CDR1 is SGHAT, CDR2 FQNNGV, per germline. The trim removed 5 bases at V and 2 bases at J, leaving 3 bases unmatched. CDR3 length: 14 residues. The CDR3 DNA reads as TGTGCCAGCAGCCGGGACAGGGTGAACTATGGCTACACCTTC. Its protein product is CASSRDRVNYGYTF.

The V gene is TRBV6-2 or TRBV6-3, the J gene TRBJ2-1; 9 bases agree with TRBD1. J was trimmed by 10 bases and V by 2 bases; bases with no gene match: 6. This CDR3 spans 14 amino acids. In germline, CDR1 is MNHEY, CDR2 SVGEGT. CDR3 sequence reads: CASSYRTGTGEQFF. CDR3 nucleotides: TGTGCCAGCAGTTACCGAACAGGGACAGGGGAGCAGTTCTTC.

Only a few counts were recorded for this clone. V gene TRBV18 combines with J gene TRBJ2-2; D is undetermined. The CDR3 is made up of 13 amino acids. V was shortened by 4 bases and J by 8 bases, with 11 bases between the two germline ends. The V gene's germline CDR1 is KGHSH and CDR2 LQKENI. The chain's CDR3 is CASSQYTTGELFF. CDR3 nucleotides: TGTGCCAGCTCACAATATACTACGGGGGAGCTGTTTTTT. Full variable domain (rest looked up from reference TRBV18 and TRBJ2-2): NAGVMQNPRHLVRRRGQEARLRCSPMKGHSHVYWYRQLPEEGLKFMVYLQKENIIDESGMPKERFSAEFPKEGPSILRIQQVVRGDSAAYFCASSQYTTGELFFGEGSRLTVL.

V is TRBV11-2 and J is TRBJ1-1; 7 bases line up with TRBD1. CDR3 length: 15 residues. Trimming took 1 base from V and 5 from J; bases not matched to a gene: 7. CDR1 is SGHAT and CDR2 is FQNNGV in the germline V gene. CDR3: CASSLGRQGKTEAFF. Here the CDR3 DNA reads TGTGCCAGCAGCTTAGGCAGACAGGGAAAGACTGAAGCTTTCTTT.

Points on this clone: At one boundary the junction diverges from the germline segment, which might be a read error. In the same sample, other DNA sequences code for this CDR3. This sequence joins TRBV7-2 and TRBJ1-5; 9 bases agree with TRBD1. Per the germline V gene, CDR1 is SGHTA and CDR2 is FQGNSA. The CDR3 runs to 14 residues. This chain's CDR3 is CASSQWTGDQPQHF. CDR3 DNA: TGTGCCAGCAGCCAATGGACAGGGGATCAACCCCAGCATTTT.

As regards this clone: The sample has other DNA sequences that encode this CDR3 too. CDR3 DNA: TGTGCCAGCAGGGACAGCCTGAACACTGAAGCTTTCTTT. Translated, it gives CASRDSLNTEAFF. The chain couples TRBV12-3 or TRBV12-4 to TRBJ1-1; possibly TRBD1 for D (6 bases). V lost 6 bases and J 0 bases, leaving 8 bases between the germline ends. The CDR3 sequence is 13 residues long.

The chain is built from TRBV11-3 and TRBJ1-1; the D gene is possibly TRBD1 (6 bases). The V gene lost 3 bases and the J gene lost 4 bases, with 9 bases spanning the gap. From germline, CDR1 is SGHNT and CDR2 YENEEA. The CDR3 consists of 13 residues. In DNA form, the CDR3 reads TGTGCCAGCAGCTTTCAGGGGACCACTGAAGCTTTCTTT. Encoded protein: CASSFQGTTEAFF.

This chain connects TRBV19 to TRBJ1-1; D is ambiguous. V lost 5 bases, J lost 5 bases, and 15 bases lay in between. The CDR3 has 14 residues. Germline CDR1 LNHDA, CDR2 SQIVND (reference sequence). CDR3 in DNA: TGTGCCAGTAGTCAACACCTAGATGGGACTGAAGCTTTCTTT. It codes for CASSQHLDGTEAFF.

The rearrangement links TRBV10-3 to TRBJ1-2; D is unresolved. The CDR3 is 13 residues long. Per germline, CDR1 ENHRY and CDR2 SYGVKD. V lost 2 bases and J 8 bases, leaving 12 bases between the germline ends. The CDR3 coding sequence is TGTGCCATCAGTGAGGATCGAGGAAGAGGCTACACCTTC. The encoded protein is CAISEDRGRGYTF.

This clone was seen a few times. The rearrangement links TRBV30 to TRBJ1-2; D is unresolved. Germline V CDR1 and CDR2: GTSNPN, SVGIG (reference sequence). The V end lost 1 base, the J end lost 8 bases, and 14 bases lay between the germline ends. The CDR3 loop spans 13 amino acids. The CDR3 coding sequence is TGTGCCTGGAGTGACCCCTTACCGGGGGGCTACACCTTC. It encodes CAWSDPLPGGYTF.

The chain joins TRBV5-5 to TRBJ1-4; D ambiguous. Trimming took off 3 bases at V and 0 bases at J, with 6 bases between the two ends. The CDR3 runs 14 residues. Germline V gene data show CDR1 as SGHKS and CDR2 as YYEKEE (reference sequence). The CDR3 nucleotides are TGTGCCAGCAGCTATTATACAACTAATGAAAAACTGTTTTTT. Its translation is CASSYYTTNEKLFF.

As to this clone: The junction departs from germline at one end; a sequencing error may be responsible. The chain employs TRBV7-2 and TRBJ1-2; D gene ambiguous. This CDR3 has 13 residues. Germline lookup yields CDR1 SGHTA and CDR2 FQGNSA. This CDR3 reads CAGSLGGLYGYTF. Written as DNA, the CDR3 is TGTGCCGGCAGCTTAGGAGGTCTATATGGCTACACCTTC.

The chain links TRBV27 to TRBJ2-5, with TRBD1 as a possible D gene (6 bases). There are 14 residues in the CDR3. The ends were cut back, 8 bases at V and 2 bases at J, with 15 bases in the middle. Germline-derived CDR1 and CDR2 are MNHEY and SMNVEV (reference sequence). CDR3 region: CASAFWGRQETQYF. In DNA, the CDR3 is TGTGCCAGCGCTTTTTGGGGGCGACAAGAGACCCAGTACTTC.

The gene calls are TRBV4-3 and TRBJ2-5, with 11 bases lining up with TRBD2. The germline V gene encodes CDR1 LGHNA and CDR2 YSLEER. The CDR3 is 15 residues long. V was clipped by 4 bases and J by 4 bases; unmatched bases: 5. The CDR3 nucleotides are TGCGCCAGCAGCCGAACTAGCGGGAGTGGAGAGACCCAGTACTTC. Encoded protein: CASSRTSGSGETQYF.

In this sample, this clone turned up once. V and J are TRBV3-1 (or the pseudogene TRBV3-2) and TRBJ2-1; 7 bases map to TRBD1. Germline values: CDR1 LGHDT, CDR2 YNNKEL (reference sequence). V was clipped by 3 bases and J by 5 bases; unmatched bases: 4. The CDR3 length is 14 residues. DNA for the CDR3: TGTGCCAGCAGCCACATGGGGACAGACAATGAGCAGTTCTTC. This gives the protein CASSHMGTDNEQFF.

This clone showed up just once. DNA for the CDR3: TGTGCCAGCAGCTTAATCGGGAGTTCCGCTGAAGCTTTCTTT. Amino acid sequence: CASSLIGSSAEAFF. V usage is TRBV7-8 and J usage is TRBJ1-1; no reliable D call. The CDR3 totals 14 residues. Germline lookup yields CDR1 SGHVS and CDR2 FQNEAQ. Trimming took 2 bases from V and 6 from J, leaving 13 bases between them.

Only one count was recorded for this clone. The chain links TRBV19 to TRBJ2-1; 8 nucleotides agree with TRBD2. The V gene end was trimmed by 4 bases and the J gene end by 6 bases; junction bases not matched to a gene: 8. In germline, CDR1 is LNHDA, CDR2 SQIVND (reference sequence). This CDR3 spans 15 amino acids. CDR3 coding DNA: TGTGCCAGTAGTACCGAGCGGGGGAGATCCAATGAGCAGTTCTTC. Translation: CASSTERGRSNEQFF.

This clone was found once. The chain carries TRBV27 and TRBJ1-1; 10 positions agree with TRBD1. CDR1 and CDR2 (germline): MNHEY, SMNVEV (reference sequence). This CDR3 is 11 amino acids long. The trim removed 6 bases at V and 10 bases at J, leaving 2 bases unmatched. CDR3 bases: TGTGCCAGCAGCGGACAGGGGGGAGCTTTCTTT. This codes for CASSGQGGAFF.

The chain recombines TRBV7-2 with TRBJ1-6; D is ambiguous. V lost 3 bases and J 8 bases, leaving 8 bases between the germline ends. The CDR3 consists of 13 residues. Germline CDR1 is SGHTA and CDR2 is FQGNSA. The CDR3 reads CASSFSSDSPLHF. Written as DNA, the CDR3 is TGTGCCAGCAGCTTTTCCTCCGATTCACCCCTCCACTTT.

This clone appeared a single time. The chain employs TRBV9 and TRBJ1-2; D call uncertain. The CDR3 runs 16 residues. Germline V gene sequence: CDR1 SGDLS, CDR2 YYNGEE. The V end was cut by 4 bases, the J end by 0 bases, with 16 bases between. The CDR3: CASSPELDASNYGYTF. For the CDR3, the DNA is TGTGCCAGCAGCCCAGAACTAGACGCATCTAACTATGGCTACACCTTC.

The chain joins TRBV4-2 to TRBJ1-5, with 9 bases lining up with TRBD1. After removal of 5 bases from V and 7 bases from J, the junction contained 12 bases not matched to a gene. In germline, CDR1 is LGHNA, CDR2 YNFKEQ. This CDR3 contains 16 residues. DNA of the CDR3: TGTGCCAGCAGCAACCTACAGGGGGCGGGAAGGCAGCCCCAGCATTTT. Protein sequence: CASSNLQGAGRQPQHF.

V is TRBV10-2 and J is TRBJ2-3; 10 bases fit TRBD1. The CDR3 sequence is 19 residues long. The trim removed 0 bases at V and 1 base at J, leaving 10 bases unmatched. Germline V lookup: CDR1 WSHSY, CDR2 SAAADI. The CDR3 protein is CASSESETGGWSGTDTQYF. The CDR3, as DNA: TGCGCCAGCAGTGAGTCTGAGACAGGGGGCTGGAGCGGCACAGATACGCAGTATTTT.

The chain combines TRBV10-3 with TRBJ1-3; 9 bases agree with TRBD1. From germline, CDR1 is ENHRY and CDR2 SYGVKD. The junction had 1 base not matched to a gene; V was cut back by 2 bases and J by 2 bases. There are 15 residues in the CDR3. DNA of the CDR3: TGTGCCATCAGTGAGGGGACAGGGACTGGAAACACCATATATTTT. Translated, it gives CAISEGTGTGNTIYF.